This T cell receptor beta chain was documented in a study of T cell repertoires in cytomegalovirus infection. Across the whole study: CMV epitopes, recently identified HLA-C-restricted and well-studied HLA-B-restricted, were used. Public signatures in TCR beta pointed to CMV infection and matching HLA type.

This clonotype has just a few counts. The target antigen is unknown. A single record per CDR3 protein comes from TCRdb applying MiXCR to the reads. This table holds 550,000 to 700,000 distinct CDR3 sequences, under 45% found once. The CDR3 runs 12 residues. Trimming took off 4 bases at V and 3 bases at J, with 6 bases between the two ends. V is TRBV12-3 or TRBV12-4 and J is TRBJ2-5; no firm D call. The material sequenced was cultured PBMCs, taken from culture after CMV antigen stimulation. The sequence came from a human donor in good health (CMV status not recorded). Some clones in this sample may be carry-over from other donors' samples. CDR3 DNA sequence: TGTGCCAGCAGTTCCAGCGAAGAGACCCAGTACTTC. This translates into CASSSSEETQYF.